This T cell receptor (beta chain) was obtained from a study of shared clonotypes between healthy human individuals. Across the whole study: Researchers drew samples from two women and a few men aged 18 to 49.

The germline CDR1 and CDR2 sequences are ENHRY and SYGVKD. The CDR3 sequence is 14 residues long. Trimming took 6 bases from V and 5 from J, leaving 16 bases between them. This clone was seen just once. Investigators divided CD4+ cells into CD45RA+ naive and CD45RA-negative memory subsets. Genomic DNA of each subset was evenly split across several immunoSEQ plates. Data came from immunoSEQ multiplex PCR; TCRdb stores just in-frame clones and leaves some out. The sample has nearly 1,000,000 clones; about three quarters are singletons. The sequence came from a man aged 18-30 years in good health. This chain connects TRBV10-3 to TRBJ1-1, with D perhaps matching TRBD1 (6 bases). Input material: memory CD4+ T cells sorted from blood. Specified subset: CD45RA-negative fraction. The CDR3 protein is CAIRDEQGMTEAFF. The CDR3 region has the DNA TGTGCCATCAGAGATGAGCAGGGGATGACTGAAGCTTTCTTT.